These T cell receptor beta chains were read from a single sample in a study of blood T cell repertoires in COVID-19. The protocol was immunoSEQ multiplex PCR, while the TCRdb copy is restricted to in-frame clones and leaves out a portion. The data contain hundreds of thousands of clones, 85% to 90% of them singletons. Sequenced input: PBMCs or T cells enriched from blood (not recorded which). The receptors stem from a woman aged 50 to 60 who had recovered from COVID-19. The CDR3 runs from the conserved cysteine through the conserved F or W. D genes are given only for firm matches. The size of a clone is reported for some rows only, either as once, few or many, or as a class for expanded clones.

V: TRBV30
D: TRBD1
J: TRBJ2-3
size: -
DNA: TGTGCCTGGAACAGGGGCCCCACAGATACGCAGTATTTT
CDR3: CAWNRGPTDTQYF

V: TRBV18
D: TRBD1
J: TRBJ1-1
size: -
DNA: TGTGCCAGCTCACCTCGACAGGGTTCGTGGACTGAAGCTTTCTTT
CDR3: CASSPRQGSWTEAFF

V: TRBV5-1
D: TRBD1
J: TRBJ2-1
size: -
DNA: TGCGCCAGCAGCTTCCCCGGGACAGCCTCCTACAATGAGCAGTTCTTC
CDR3: CASSFPGTASYNEQFF

V: TRBV5-1
D: -
J: TRBJ2-5
size: -
DNA: TGCGCCAGCAGACAGGGAAGTGGGAGGGAAGAGACCCAGTACTTC
CDR3: CASRQGSGREETQYF

V: TRBV28
D: -
J: TRBJ1-2
size: -
DNA: TGTGCCAGCAAAGATCAGGGGCCGGGGAGCTATGGCTACACCTTC
CDR3: CASKDQGPGSYGYTF

V: TRBV5-1
D: -
J: TRBJ1-1
size: -
DNA: TGCGCCAGCAGCTTGTCGCCTACAGGAGATAACACTGAAGCTTTCTTT
CDR3: CASSLSPTGDNTEAFF

V: TRBV3-1/TRBV3-2
D: TRBD2
J: TRBJ2-5
size: -
DNA: TGTGCCAGCAGCCCCAGGTTGGGACTAGCGGGAGAAGAGACCCAGTACTTC
CDR3: CASSPRLGLAGEETQYF

V: TRBV11-2
D: -
J: TRBJ1-1
size: -
DNA: TGTGCCAGCAGCTGGGGAGAAAGGAACACTGAAGCTTTCTTT
CDR3: CASSWGERNTEAFF

V: TRBV7-9
D: -
J: TRBJ1-1
size: -
DNA: TGTGCCAGCAGTCTTATAGGCGGCACTGAAGCTTTCTTT
CDR3: CASSLIGGTEAFF

V: TRBV19
D: -
J: TRBJ2-5
size: many
DNA: TGTGCCAGTAGTATGTCCCCAGGACAAGAGACCCAGTACTTC
CDR3: CASSMSPGQETQYF

V: TRBV4-1
D: TRBD1
J: TRBJ1-2
size: -
DNA: TGCGCCAGCAGCCAAGTCAGGGGGCCAGGCTACACCTTC
CDR3: CASSQVRGPGYTF

V: TRBV6-5
D: -
J: TRBJ2-7
size: -
DNA: TGTGCCAGCACTAACAGTTACTACGAGCAGTACTTC
CDR3: CASTNSYYEQYF

V: TRBV27
D: TRBD1
J: TRBJ1-2
size: -
DNA: TGTGCCAGCAGTTCACCCGGGACAGGGTTCTATGGCTACACCTTC
CDR3: CASSSPGTGFYGYTF

V: TRBV27
D: TRBD2
J: TRBJ2-1
size: -
DNA: TGTGCCAGCAGTTTAAGACTAGCGGGTTCGATGTCCTACAATGAGCAGTTCTTC
CDR3: CASSLRLAGSMSYNEQFF

V: TRBV18
D: -
J: TRBJ1-4
size: -
DNA: TGTGCCAGCTCAGGTAGAAATGAAAAACTGTTTTTT
CDR3: CASSGRNEKLFF

V: TRBV10-3
D: -
J: TRBJ1-1
size: -
DNA: TGTGCCATTCGTGACTTAAACACTGAAGCTTTCTTT
CDR3: CAIRDLNTEAFF

V: TRBV11-2
D: -
J: TRBJ1-5
size: -
DNA: TGTGCCAGCAGCTTCTCAGGAGGCCAGCCCCAGCATTTT
CDR3: CASSFSGGQPQHF